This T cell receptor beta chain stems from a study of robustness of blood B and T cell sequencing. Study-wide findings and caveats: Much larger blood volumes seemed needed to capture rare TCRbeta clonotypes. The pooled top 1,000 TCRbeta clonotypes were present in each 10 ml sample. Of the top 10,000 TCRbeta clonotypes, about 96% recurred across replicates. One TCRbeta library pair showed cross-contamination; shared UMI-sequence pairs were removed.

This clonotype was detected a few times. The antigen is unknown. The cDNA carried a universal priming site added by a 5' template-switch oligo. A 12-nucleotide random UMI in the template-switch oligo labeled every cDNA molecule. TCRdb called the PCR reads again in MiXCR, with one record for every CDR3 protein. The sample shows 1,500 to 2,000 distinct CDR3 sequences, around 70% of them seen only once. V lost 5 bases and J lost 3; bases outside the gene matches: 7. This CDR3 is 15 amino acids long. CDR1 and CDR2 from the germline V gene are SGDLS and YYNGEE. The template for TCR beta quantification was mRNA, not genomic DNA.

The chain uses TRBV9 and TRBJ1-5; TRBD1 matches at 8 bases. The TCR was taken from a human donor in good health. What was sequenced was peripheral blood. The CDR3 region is CASSPDREDNQPQHF. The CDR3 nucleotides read TGTGCCAGCAGTCCGGACAGGGAAGACAATCAGCCCCAGCATTTT.